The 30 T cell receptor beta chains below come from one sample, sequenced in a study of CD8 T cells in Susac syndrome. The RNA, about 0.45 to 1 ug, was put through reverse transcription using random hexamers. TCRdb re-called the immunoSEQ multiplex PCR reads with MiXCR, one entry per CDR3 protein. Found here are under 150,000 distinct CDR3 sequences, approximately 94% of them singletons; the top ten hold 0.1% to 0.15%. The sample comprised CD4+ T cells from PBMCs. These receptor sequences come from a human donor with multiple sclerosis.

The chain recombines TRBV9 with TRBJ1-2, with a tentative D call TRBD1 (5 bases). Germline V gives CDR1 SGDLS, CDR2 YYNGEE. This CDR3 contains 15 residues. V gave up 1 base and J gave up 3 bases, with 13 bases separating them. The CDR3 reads CASSVQGTSYYGYTF. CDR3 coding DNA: TGTGCCAGCAGCGTACAAGGGACTTCTTACTATGGCTACACCTTC.

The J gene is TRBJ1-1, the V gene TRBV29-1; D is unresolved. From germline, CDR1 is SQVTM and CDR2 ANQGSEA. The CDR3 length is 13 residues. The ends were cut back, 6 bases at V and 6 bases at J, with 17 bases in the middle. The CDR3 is CSVLPGMEAEAFF. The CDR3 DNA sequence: TGCAGCGTGCTACCGGGAATGGAGGCTGAAGCTTTCTTT.

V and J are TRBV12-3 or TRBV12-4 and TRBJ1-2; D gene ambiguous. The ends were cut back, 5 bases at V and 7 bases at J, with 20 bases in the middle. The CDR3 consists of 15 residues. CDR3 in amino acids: CASSGPQLQVSGYTF. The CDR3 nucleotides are TGTGCCAGCAGTGGACCCCAACTCCAGGTTTCTGGCTACACCTTC.

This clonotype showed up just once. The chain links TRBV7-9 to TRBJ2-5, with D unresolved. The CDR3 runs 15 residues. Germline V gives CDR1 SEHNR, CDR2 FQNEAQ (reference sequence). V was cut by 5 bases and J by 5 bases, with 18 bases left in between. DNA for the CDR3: TGTGCCAGCAGCGCTGACCGTACGGCCGATGAGACCCAGTACTTC. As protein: CASSADRTADETQYF.

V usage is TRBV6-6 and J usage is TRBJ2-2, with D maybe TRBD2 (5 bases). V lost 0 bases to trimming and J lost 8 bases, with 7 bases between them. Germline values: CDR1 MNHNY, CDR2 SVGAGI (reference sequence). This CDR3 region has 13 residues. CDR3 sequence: CASSYSGEGELFF. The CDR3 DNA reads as TGTGCCAGCAGTTACTCGGGAGAAGGGGAGCTGTTTTTT.

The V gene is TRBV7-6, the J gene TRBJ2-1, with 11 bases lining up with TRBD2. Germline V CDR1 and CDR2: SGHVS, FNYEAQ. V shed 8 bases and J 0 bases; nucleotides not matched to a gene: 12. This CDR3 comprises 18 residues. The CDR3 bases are TGTGCCAGCTTTCCGGGGACTAGCGGAGCTTACTCCTACAATGAGCAGTTCTTC. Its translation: CASFPGTSGAYSYNEQFF.

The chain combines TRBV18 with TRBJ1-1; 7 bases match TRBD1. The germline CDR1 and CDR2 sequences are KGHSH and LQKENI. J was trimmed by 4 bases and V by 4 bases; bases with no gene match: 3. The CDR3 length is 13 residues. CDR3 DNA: TGTGCCAGCTCACAAGGACAGGTCACTGAAGCTTTCTTT. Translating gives CASSQGQVTEAFF.

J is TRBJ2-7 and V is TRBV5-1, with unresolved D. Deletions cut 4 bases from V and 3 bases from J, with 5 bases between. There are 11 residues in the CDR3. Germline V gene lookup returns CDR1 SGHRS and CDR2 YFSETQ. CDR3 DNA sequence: TGCGCCAGCAGCCCTCACTACGAGCAGTACTTC. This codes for CASSPHYEQYF.

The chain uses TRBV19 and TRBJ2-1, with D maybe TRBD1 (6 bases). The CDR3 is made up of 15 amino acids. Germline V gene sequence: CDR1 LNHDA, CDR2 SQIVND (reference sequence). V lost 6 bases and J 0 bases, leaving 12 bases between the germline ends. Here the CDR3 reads CASRRSGDSYNEQFF. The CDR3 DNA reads TGTGCCAGTAGACGATCAGGGGACTCCTACAATGAGCAGTTCTTC.

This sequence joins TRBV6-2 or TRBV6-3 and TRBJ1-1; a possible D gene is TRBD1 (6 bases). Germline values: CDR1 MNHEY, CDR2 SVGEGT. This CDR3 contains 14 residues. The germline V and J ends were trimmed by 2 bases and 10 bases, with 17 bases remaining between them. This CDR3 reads CASSYPQGSFGAFF. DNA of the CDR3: TGTGCCAGCAGTTACCCACAGGGAAGCTTCGGAGCTTTCTTT.

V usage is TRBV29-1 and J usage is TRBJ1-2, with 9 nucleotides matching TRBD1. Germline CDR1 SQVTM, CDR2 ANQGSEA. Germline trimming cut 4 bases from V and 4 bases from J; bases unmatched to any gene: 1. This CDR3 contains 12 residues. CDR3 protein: CSVVGQGYGYTF. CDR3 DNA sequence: TGCAGCGTTGTGGGACAGGGCTATGGCTACACCTTC.

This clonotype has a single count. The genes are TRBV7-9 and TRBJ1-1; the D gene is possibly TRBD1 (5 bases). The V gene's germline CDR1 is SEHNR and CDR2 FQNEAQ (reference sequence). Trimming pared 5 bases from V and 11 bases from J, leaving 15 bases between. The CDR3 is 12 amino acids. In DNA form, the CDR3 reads TGTGCCAGCAGCCCTGGGGGGACCGGGGCTTTCTTT. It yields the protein CASSPGGTGAFF.

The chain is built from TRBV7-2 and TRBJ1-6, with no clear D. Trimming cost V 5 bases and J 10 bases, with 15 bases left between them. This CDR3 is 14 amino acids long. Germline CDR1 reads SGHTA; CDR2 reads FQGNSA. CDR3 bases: TGTGCCAGCAGCCCCGAGCGAGGGAGATCACCCCTCCACTTT. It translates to CASSPERGRSPLHF.

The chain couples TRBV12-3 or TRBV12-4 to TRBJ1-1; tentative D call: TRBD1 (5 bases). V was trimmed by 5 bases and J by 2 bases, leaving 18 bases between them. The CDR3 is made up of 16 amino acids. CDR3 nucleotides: TGTGCCAGCAGTCCACGGGGCAGGGTTCACAACACTGAAGCTTTCTTT. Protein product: CASSPRGRVHNTEAFF.

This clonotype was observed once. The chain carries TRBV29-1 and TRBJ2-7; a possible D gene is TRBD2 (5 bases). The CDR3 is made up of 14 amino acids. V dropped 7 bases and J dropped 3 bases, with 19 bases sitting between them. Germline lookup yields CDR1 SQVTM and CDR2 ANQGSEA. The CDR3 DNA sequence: TGCAGCGCCCGCCTTTCTTCGGGGAACTACGAGCAGTACTTC. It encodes CSARLSSGNYEQYF.

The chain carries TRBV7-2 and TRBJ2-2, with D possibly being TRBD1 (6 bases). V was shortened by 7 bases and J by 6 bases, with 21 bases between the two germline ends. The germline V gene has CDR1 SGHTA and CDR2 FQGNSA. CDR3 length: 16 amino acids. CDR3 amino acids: CASTPSTRGSAGELFF. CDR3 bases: TGTGCCAGCACCCCTTCCACCAGGGGATCGGCCGGGGAGCTGTTTTTT.

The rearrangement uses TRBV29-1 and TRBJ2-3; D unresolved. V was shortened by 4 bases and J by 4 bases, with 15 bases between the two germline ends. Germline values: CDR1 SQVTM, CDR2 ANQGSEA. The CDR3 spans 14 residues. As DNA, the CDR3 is TGCAGCGTTGGCCGTGAAGCACCCGCAGATACGCAGTATTTT. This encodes CSVGREAPADTQYF.

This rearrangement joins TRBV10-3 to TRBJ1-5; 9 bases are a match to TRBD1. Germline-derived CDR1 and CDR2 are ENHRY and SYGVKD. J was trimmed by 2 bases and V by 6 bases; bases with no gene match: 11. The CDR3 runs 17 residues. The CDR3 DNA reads TGTGCCATCAGCCCCGGGACAGGGAGCGCGGGCAATCAGCCCCAGCATTTT. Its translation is CAISPGTGSAGNQPQHF.

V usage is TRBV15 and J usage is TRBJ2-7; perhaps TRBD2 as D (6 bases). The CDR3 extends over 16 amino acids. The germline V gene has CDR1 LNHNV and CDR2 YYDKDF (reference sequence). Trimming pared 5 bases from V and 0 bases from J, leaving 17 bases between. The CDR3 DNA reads TGTGCCACCAGCGGAGGAGCGGGCAGGAGCTCCTACGAGCAGTACTTC. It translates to CATSGGAGRSSYEQYF. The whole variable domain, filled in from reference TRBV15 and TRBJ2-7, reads DAMVIQNPRYQVTQFGKPVTLSCSQTLNHNVMYWYQQKSSQAPKLLFHYYDKDFNNEADTPDNFQSRRPNTSFCFLDIRSPGLGDTAMYLCATSGGAGRSSYEQYFGPGTRLTVT.

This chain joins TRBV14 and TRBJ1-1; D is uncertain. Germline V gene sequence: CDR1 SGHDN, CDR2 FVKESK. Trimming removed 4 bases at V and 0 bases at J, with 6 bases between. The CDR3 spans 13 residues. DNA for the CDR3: TGTGCCAGCAGCCTTGCATTGAACACTGAAGCTTTCTTT. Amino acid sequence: CASSLALNTEAFF.

The CDR3 DNA follows: TGTGCCGCGGGTAAAGGATTGGGGCAGCCCCAGCATTTT. Residues: CAAGKGLGQPQHF. J is TRBJ1-5 and V is TRBV6-1; D not resolved. Trimming took off 11 bases at V and 7 bases at J, with 18 bases between the two ends. Germline V CDR1 and CDR2: MNHNS, SASEGT. CDR3 length: 13 amino acids.

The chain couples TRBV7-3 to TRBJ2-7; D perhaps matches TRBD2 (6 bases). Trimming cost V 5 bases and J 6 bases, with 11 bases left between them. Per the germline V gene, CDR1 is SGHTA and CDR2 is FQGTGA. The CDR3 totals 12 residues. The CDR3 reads CASSHPGGEQYF. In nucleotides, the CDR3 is TGTGCCAGCAGCCATCCCGGGGGCGAGCAGTACTTC.

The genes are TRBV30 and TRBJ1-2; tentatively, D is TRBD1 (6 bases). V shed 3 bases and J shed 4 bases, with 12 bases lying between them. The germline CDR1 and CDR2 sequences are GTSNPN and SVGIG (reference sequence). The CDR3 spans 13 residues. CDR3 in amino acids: CAWSPQGIYGYTF. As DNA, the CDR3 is TGTGCCTGGAGCCCTCAGGGGATCTATGGCTACACCTTC.

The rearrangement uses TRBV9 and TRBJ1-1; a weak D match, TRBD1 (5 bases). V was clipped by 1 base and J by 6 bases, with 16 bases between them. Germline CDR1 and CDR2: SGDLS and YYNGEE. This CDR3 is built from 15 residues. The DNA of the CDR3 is TGTGCCAGCAGCGTACCCCTCGGGGGGTTGTCTGAAGCTTTCTTT. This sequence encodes CASSVPLGGLSEAFF.

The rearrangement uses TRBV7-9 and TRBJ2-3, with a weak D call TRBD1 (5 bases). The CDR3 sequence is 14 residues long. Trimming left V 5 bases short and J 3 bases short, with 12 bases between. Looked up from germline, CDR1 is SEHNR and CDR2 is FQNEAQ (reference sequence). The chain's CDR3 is CASSPIGVTDTQYF. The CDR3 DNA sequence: TGTGCCAGCAGCCCAATAGGGGTTACAGATACGCAGTATTTT.

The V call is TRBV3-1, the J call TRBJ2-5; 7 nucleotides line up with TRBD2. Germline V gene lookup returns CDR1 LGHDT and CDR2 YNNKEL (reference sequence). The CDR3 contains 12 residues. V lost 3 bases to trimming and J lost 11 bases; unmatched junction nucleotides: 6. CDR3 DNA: TGTGCCAGCAGCCAGGGTCTAGCGGTACAGTACTTC. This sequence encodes CASSQGLAVQYF.

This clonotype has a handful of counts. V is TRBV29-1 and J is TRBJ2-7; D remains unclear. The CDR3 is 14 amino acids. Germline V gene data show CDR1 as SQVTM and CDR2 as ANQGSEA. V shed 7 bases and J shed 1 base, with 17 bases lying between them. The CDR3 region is CSARGPFGSYEQYF. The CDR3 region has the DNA TGCAGCGCTAGAGGACCCTTTGGTTCCTACGAGCAGTACTTC.

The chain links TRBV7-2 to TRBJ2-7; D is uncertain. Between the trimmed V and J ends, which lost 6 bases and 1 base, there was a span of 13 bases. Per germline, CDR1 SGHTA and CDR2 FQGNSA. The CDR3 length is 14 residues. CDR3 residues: CASSYFDQSYEQYF. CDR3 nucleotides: TGTGCCAGCAGTTACTTTGACCAATCCTACGAGCAGTACTTC.

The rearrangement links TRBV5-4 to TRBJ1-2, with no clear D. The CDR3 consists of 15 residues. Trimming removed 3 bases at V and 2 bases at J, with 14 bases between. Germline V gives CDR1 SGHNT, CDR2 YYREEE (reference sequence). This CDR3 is CASSWWERTNYGYTF. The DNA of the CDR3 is TGTGCCAGCAGCTGGTGGGAGCGAACAAACTATGGCTACACCTTC.

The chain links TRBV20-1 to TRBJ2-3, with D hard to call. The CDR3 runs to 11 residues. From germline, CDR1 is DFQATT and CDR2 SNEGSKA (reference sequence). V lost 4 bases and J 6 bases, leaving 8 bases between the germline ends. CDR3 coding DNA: TGCAGTGCTACGAGACGGGATACGCAGTATTTT. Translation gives CSATRRDTQYF.